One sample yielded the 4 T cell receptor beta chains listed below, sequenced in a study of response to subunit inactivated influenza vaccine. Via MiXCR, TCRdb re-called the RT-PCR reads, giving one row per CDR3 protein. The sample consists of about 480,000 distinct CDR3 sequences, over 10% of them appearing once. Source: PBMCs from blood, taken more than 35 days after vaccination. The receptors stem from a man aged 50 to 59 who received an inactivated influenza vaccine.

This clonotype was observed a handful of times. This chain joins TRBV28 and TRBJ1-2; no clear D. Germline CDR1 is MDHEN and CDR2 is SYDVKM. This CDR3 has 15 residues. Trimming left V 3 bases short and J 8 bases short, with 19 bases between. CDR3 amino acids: CASSFTPTDRGGYTF. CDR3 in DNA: TGTGCCAGCAGTTTTACGCCGACGGATCGAGGGGGCTACACCTTC.

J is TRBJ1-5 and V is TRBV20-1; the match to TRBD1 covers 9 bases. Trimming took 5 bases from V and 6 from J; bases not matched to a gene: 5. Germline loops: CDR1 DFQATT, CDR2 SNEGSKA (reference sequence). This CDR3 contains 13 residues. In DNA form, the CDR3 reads TGCAGTGCTCGACAGGGGGTGGGTCAGCCCCAGCATTTT. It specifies CSARQGVGQPQHF.

This CDR3 is CSASIAGGPPDTQYF. CDR3 bases: TGCAGTGCTAGCATCGCGGGGGGGCCGCCAGATACGCAGTATTTT. The chain recombines TRBV20-1 with TRBJ2-3, with TRBD2 matching over 9 bases. The CDR3 contains 15 residues. CDR1 is DFQATT, CDR2 SNEGSKA, per germline (reference sequence). The J segment lost 4 bases and the V segment lost 3 bases, leaving 8 bases of the junction unmatched.

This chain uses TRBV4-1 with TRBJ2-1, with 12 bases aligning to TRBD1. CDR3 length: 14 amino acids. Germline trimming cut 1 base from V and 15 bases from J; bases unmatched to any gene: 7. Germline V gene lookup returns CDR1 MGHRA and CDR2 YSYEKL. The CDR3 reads CASSQVGTGGVRFF. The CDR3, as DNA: TGCGCCAGCAGCCAAGTGGGGACAGGGGGCGTGAGGTTCTTC.